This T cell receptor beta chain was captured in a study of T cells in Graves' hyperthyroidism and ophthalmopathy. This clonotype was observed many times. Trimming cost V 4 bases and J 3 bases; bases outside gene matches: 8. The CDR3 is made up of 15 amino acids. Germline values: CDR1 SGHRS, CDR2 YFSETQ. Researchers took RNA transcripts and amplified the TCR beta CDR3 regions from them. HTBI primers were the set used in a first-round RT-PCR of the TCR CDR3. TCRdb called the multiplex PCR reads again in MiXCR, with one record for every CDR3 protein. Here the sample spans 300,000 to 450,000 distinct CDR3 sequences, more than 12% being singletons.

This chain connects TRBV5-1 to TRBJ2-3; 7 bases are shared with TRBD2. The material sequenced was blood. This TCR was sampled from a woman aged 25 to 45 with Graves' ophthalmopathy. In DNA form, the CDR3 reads TGCGCCAGCAGCACCCCGGGACTAAAGACAGATACGCAGTATTTT. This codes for CASSTPGLKTDTQYF.